This T cell receptor (beta chain) was retrieved from a study of T cells after yellow fever vaccination. Background on the study: Preparation used SMART-Seq v4 Ultra Low Input for the low-cell-number fractions. Study-level findings and limits: Abundant clonotypes from the bulk population could get into FACS-sorted repertoires as contaminants.

TCRdb re-derived calls from the 5' RACE reads in MiXCR, one entry per CDR3 protein. The sample lists around 600,000 distinct CDR3 sequences, approximately 13% occurring once. This CDR3 has 16 residues. Trimming cost V 8 bases and J 3 bases; bases outside gene matches: 15. To note about this clonotype: Its target is unknown.

The rearrangement links TRBV12-3 or TRBV12-4 to TRBJ2-7; 8 bases are a match to TRBD2. The TCR originated in a man aged 25 to 40 who received the YFV17D yellow fever vaccine. The material was PBMCs, obtained on the day of the yellow fever booster vaccination. CDR3: CASDPPGREALYEQYF. The CDR3 DNA sequence: TGTGCCAGCGACCCTCCAGGGCGGGAGGCCCTCTACGAGCAGTACTTC.